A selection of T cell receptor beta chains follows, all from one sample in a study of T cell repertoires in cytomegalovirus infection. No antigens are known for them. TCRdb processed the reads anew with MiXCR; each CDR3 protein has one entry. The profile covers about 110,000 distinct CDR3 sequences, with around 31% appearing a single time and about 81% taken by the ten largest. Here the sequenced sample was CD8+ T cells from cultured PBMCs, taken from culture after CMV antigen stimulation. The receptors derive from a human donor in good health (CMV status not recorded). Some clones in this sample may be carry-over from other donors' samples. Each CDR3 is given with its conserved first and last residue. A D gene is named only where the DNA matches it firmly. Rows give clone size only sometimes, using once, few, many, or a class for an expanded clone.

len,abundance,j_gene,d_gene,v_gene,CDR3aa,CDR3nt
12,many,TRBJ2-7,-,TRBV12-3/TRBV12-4,CASSLGTYEQYF,TGTGCCAGCAGTCTGGGGACGTACGAGCAGTACTTC
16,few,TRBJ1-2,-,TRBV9,CASSPFQAPFPDGYTF,TGTGCCAGCAGCCCCTTCCAGGCACCCTTTCCGGATGGCTACACCTTC
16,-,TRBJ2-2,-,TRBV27,CASRDDKGGGTGELFF,TGTGCCAGCAGAGACGACAAGGGGGGCGGCACCGGGGAGCTGTTTTTT
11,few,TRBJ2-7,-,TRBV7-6,CASSRGYEQYF,TGTGCCAGCAGCCGCGGGTACGAGCAGTACTTC
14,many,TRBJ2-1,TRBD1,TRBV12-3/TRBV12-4,CASSFPDRANEQFF,TGTGCCAGCAGCTTCCCGGACAGGGCCAATGAGCAGTTCTTC
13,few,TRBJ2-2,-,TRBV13,CASSLYNSGELFF,TGTGCCAGCAGCCTGTACAATTCCGGGGAGCTGTTTTTT
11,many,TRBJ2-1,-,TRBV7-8,CASSSGNEQFF,TGTGCCAGCAGTTCAGGTAATGAGCAGTTCTTC
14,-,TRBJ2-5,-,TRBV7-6,CASTRWAGEETQYF,TGTGCCAGCACCCGATGGGCAGGGGAGGAGACCCAGTACTTC
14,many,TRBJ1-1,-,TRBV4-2,CASSQPGGNTEAFF,TGTGCCAGCAGCCAGCCCGGGGGAAACACTGAAGCTTTCTTT
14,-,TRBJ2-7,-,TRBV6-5,CASRPDTGSYEQYF,TGTGCCAGCAGACCCGACACGGGATCCTACGAGCAGTACTTC
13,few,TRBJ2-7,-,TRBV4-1,CASSQAERYEQYF,TGCGCCAGCAGCCAAGCGGAACGGTACGAGCAGTACTTC
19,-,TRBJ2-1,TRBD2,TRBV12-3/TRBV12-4,CASSLPGTSGGRVSHEQFF,TGTGCCAGCAGTTTACCGGGAACTAGCGGGGGCCGCGTAAGTCATGAGCAGTTCTTC
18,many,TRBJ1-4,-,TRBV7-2,CASSFSIPPPPNNEKLFF,TGTGCCAGCAGCTTTTCCATCCCCCCCCCGCCTAATAATGAAAAACTGTTTTTT
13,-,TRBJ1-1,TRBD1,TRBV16,CASSLGDRGGAFF,TGTGCCAGCAGCCTTGGAGACAGGGGTGGTGCTTTCTTT